This T cell receptor beta chain comes out of a study of blood T cell repertoires in COVID-19. Overall study context: Collection of acute and convalescent COVID-19 samples took place in the United States, Italy and Spain. Sources were T cells, B-cell-depleted T cells, or PBMCs; the material itself was cDNA or gDNA.

As originally analysed: Estimation of nucleated cell counts relied on the amplification of reference gene primers. Some clones are missing from TCRdb's copy, which holds only in-frame ones; the method was immunoSEQ multiplex PCR. V, J and clone size reflect that table, while D and trimming were determined from the DNA. The data contain about 59,000 clones, approximately 80% of them singletons. The clonotype was recovered from a human donor in a cohort sampled during active COVID-19. Specimen: peripheral blood.

As DNA, the CDR3 is TGTGCCAGCAGCTCTATTCGGACAGAGAACACCGGGGAGCTGTTTTTT. It yields the protein CASSSIRTENTGELFF. V gene TRBV7-3 combines with J gene TRBJ2-2, with a tentative D call TRBD1 (6 bases). CDR3 length: 16 amino acids. Between the trimmed V and J ends, which lost 4 bases and 1 base, there was a span of 13 bases. CDR1 is SGHTA, CDR2 FQGTGA, per germline.